These T cell receptor beta chains were read from a single sample in a study of blood T cell repertoires in COVID-19. The data were produced by immunoSEQ multiplex PCR, yet TCRdb's version contains in-frame clones alone and is incomplete. This table has roughly 150,000 clones, around 88% appearing once. Sequencing was carried out using peripheral blood. The receptors were sampled from a human donor in a cohort sampled during active COVID-19. Both conserved end residues are part of each CDR3.

v_call cdr3_aa
TRBV28 CASSLGAGVRETQYF
TRBV3-1/TRBV3-2 CASSQGGSLYNEQFF
TRBV28 CASTRGGSGGTEAFF
TRBV24-1 CATSDQRTGDEQYF
TRBV19 CASSPSGRGEGYEQYF
TRBV5-6 CASSGSFGNTIYF
TRBV20-1 CTPGQETQYF
TRBV28 CASSLIGGREQYF
TRBV27 CASSLVSGSLSSYNEQFF
TRBV7-8 CASSGGTGHGRPQHF
TRBV13 CASSHQRGASYGYTF
TRBV27 CATQRSGASTDTQYF
TRBV6-2/TRBV6-3 CASSTDRGPNQPQHF
TRBV9 CASSVGVDFSLNGQYF
TRBV9 CASSVGAENTEAFF
TRBV18 CASSSIPGQLNTEAFF
TRBV13 CASSPHGTGQAYEQYF
TRBV7-2 CASSSRGQGYEQYF
TRBV3-1/TRBV3-2 CASSPPRLEEQETQYF
TRBV7-9 CASSLAHRVAYGYTF
TRBV7-9 CASSLRKGSYNEQFF
TRBV7-3 CASSLGTTAYNEQFF
TRBV5-1 CASSLAGAGNTIYF
TRBV11-2 CASSLANSNYGYTF
TRBV7-9 CASSLGTSLSESYEQYF
TRBV28 CASSLGGNPAGELFF
TRBV28 CASSLARSYGYTF
TRBV6-2/TRBV6-3 CASSHRDLNQPQHF
TRBV6-1 CASSDGQGESPLHF
TRBV9 CASSPPGERGEQYF
TRBV19 CASRGGDTQYF
TRBV7-8 CASSQGVEVEQFF
TRBV7-8 CASSLVAGSSYEQYF
TRBV3-1/TRBV3-2 CASSPSGTGERAFF
TRBV27 CASSLKRRGQARNTEAFF
TRBV3-1/TRBV3-2 CASSQNSGRRNEQFF
TRBV5-1 CASSPAGGHYGYTF
TRBV27 CASAQRASGTENEQYF
TRBV28 CASSLGPNYGYTF
TRBV7-3 CASSSAGANVLTF
TRBV27 CASSNQGGDYGYTF
TRBV29-1 CSVVREGGTDTQYF
TRBV6-6 CASSYPGRTEAFF
TRBV2 CASNRVYEQYF
TRBV6-5 CASTQGLSTDTQYF
TRBV24-1 CATSEGTSGYEQYF
TRBV10-1 CASGDSYEQYF
TRBV19 CASSTPGQGNQPQHF
TRBV30 CAWSAKISGEETQYF
TRBV6-5 CASDSTVASGNTIYF
TRBV4-3 CASSQDQLAGSYEQYF
TRBV18 CASSPLPGTGQETQYF
TRBV7-3 CASSDTGRDTIYF
TRBV19 CASSPIRGGTDTQYF
TRBV30 CAWRPSGGQATPLHF
TRBV18 CASSPRGQGLYEQYF
TRBV6-6 CASSPTSRPTDTQYF